This T cell receptor beta chain appears in the sequencing data of a study of Graves' ophthalmopathy and Graves' hyperthyroidism. The study's findings and limits: With a specificity of around 76% and a sensitivity of 70% to 71%, the model predicted ophthalmopathy progression.

This clonotype showed up many times. Antigen unknown. Having ophthalmopathy, the donors showed moderate-to-severe activity, CAS ≥3 and NOSPECS ≥4, with disease lasting under 3 months. The diagnosis combined clinical symptoms, thyroxine, TRAb, thyroid ultrasound and orbital computed tomography scans. The authors used Ficoll-Paque density gradient centrifugation to separate PBMCs. The input was 8.5 to 10 ml of fresh peripheral blood. RNA transcripts provided the template for amplifying TCR beta CDR3 regions. Second-round multiplex PCR came after a first-round RT-PCR that employed HTBI primers. One entry per CDR3 protein, called by TCRdb with MiXCR from the multiplex PCR reads. The sample contains hundreds of thousands of distinct CDR3 sequences, approximately 14% of which appear only once. CDR1 and CDR2 from the germline V gene are LNHDA and SQIVND (reference sequence). The V end was cut by 7 bases, the J end by 2 bases, with 11 bases between. The CDR3 length is 13 residues.

The sample comprised blood. The chain is built from TRBV19 and TRBJ1-2; D unclear. The source of this sequence is a woman aged 25 to 39 with Graves' ophthalmopathy. The CDR3 is CASKASFNYGYTF. The CDR3 nucleotides are TGTGCCAGTAAGGCATCGTTCAACTATGGCTACACCTTC.